This T cell receptor (beta chain) emerged from a study of blood T cell repertoires in COVID-19. Sequencing was performed with immunoSEQ multiplex PCR; in TCRdb, only in-frame clones are kept and a portion is missing. The data contain around 250,000 clones, approximately 83% of them singletons. This clonotype was obtained from a woman in her forties or fifties who had recovered from COVID-19. The sequenced material came from PBMCs or T cells enriched from blood (not recorded which).

The CDR3 DNA follows: TGTGCCAGCAGCCCAACCCGGACTAGCGGGAGTAGAAATGAGCAGTTCTTC. It translates to CASSPTRTSGSRNEQFF. The V call is TRBV28, the J call TRBJ2-1; 13 positions agree with TRBD2. This CDR3 contains 17 residues. The V segment lost 6 bases and the J segment 7 bases; nucleotides outside the gene matches: 12. The germline CDR1 and CDR2 sequences are MDHEN and SYDVKM.